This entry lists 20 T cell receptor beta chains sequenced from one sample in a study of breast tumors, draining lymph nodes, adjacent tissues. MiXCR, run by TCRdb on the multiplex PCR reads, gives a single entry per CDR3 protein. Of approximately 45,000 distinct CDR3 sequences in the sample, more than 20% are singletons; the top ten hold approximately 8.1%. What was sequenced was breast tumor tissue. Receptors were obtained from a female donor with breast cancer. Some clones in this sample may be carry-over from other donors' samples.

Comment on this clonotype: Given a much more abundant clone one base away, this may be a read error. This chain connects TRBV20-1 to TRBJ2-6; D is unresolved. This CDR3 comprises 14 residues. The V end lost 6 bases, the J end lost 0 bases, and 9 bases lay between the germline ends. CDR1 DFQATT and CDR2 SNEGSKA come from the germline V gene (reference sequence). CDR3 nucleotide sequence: TGCAGTGCCCCGGCAGTCTCTGGGGCCAACGTCCTGACTTTC. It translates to CSAPAVSGANVLTF.

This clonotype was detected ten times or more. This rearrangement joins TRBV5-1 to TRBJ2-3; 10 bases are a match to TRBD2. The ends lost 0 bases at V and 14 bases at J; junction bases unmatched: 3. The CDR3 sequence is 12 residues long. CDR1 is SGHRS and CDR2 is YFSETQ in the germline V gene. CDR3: CASSLGTSGLYF. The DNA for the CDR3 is TGCGCCAGCAGCTTGGGGACTAGCGGTTTGTATTTT.

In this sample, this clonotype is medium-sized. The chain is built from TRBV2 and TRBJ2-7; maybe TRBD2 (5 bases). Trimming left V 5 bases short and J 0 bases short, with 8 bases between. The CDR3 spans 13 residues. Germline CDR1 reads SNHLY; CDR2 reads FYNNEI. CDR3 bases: TGTGCCAGCAGTCCTCGGGACTCCTACGAGCAGTACTTC. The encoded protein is CASSPRDSYEQYF.

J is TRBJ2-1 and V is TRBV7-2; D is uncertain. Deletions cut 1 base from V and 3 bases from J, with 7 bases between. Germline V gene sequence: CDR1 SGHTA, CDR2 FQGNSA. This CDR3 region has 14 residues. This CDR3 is CASSLGRLYNEQFF. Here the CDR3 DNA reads TGTGCCAGCAGCTTAGGGAGACTCTACAATGAGCAGTTCTTC. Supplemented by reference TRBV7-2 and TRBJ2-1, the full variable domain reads GAGVSQSPSNKVTEKGKDVELRCDPISGHTALYWYRQSLGQGLEFLIYFQGNSAPDKSGLPSDRFSAERTGGSVSTLTIQRTQQEDSAVYLCASSLGRLYNEQFFGPGTRLTVL.

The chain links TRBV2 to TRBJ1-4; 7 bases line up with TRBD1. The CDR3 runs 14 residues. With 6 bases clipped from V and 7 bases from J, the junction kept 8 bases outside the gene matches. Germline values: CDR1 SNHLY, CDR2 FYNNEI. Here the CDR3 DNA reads TGTGCCAGCAGCCAACAGGGGATCGGTGAAAAACTGTTTTTT. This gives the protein CASSQQGIGEKLFF.

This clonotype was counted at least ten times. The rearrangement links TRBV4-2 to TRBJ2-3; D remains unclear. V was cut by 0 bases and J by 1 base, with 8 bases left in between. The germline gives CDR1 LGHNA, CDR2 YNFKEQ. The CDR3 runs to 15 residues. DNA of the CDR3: TGTGCCAGCAGCCAAGAGAGCGCTCGCACAGATACGCAGTATTTT. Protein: CASSQESARTDTQYF.

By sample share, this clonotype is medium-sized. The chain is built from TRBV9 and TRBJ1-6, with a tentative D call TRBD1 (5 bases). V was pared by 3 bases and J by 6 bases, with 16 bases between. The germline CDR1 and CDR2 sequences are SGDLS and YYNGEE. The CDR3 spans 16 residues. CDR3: CASSETGGWGNSPLHF. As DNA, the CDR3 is TGTGCCAGCAGCGAGACGGGGGGTTGGGGTAATTCACCCCTCCACTTT.

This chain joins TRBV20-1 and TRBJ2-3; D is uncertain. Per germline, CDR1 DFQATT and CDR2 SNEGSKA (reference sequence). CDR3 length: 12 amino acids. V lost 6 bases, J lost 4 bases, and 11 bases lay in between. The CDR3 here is CSATTTADTQYF. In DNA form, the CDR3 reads TGCAGTGCCACAACGACGGCAGATACGCAGTATTTT.

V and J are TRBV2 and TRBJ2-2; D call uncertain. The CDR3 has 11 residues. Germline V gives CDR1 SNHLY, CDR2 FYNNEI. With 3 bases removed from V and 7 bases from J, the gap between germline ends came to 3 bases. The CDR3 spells CASSEIGELFF. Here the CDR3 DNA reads TGTGCCAGCAGTGAGATCGGGGAGCTGTTTTTT.

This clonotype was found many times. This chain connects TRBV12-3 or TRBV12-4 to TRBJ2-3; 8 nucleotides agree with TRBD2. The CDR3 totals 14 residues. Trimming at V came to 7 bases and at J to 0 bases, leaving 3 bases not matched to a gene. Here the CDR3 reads CASITGGSTDTQYF. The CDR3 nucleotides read TGTGCCAGCATCACGGGGGGGAGCACAGATACGCAGTATTTT.

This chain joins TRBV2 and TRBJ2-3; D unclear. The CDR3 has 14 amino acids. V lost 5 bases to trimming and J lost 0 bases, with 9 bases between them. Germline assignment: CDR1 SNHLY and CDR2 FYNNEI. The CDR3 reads CASSILDSTDTQYF. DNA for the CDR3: TGTGCCAGCAGTATTCTGGACAGCACAGATACGCAGTATTTT.

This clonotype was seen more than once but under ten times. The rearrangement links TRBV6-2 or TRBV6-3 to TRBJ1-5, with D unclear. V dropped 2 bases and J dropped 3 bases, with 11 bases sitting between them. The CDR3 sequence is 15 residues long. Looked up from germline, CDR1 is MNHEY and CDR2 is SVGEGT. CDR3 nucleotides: TGTGCCAGCAGTTACGTCAAAGAACTCAATCAGCCCCAGCATTTT. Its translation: CASSYVKELNQPQHF.

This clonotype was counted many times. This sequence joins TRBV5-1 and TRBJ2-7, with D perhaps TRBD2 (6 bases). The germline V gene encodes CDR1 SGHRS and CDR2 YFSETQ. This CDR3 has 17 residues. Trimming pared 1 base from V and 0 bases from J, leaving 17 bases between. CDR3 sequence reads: CASSLTGVGFPSYEQYF. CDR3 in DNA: TGCGCCAGCAGCTTGACGGGAGTCGGGTTCCCCTCCTACGAGCAGTACTTC.

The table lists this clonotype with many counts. CDR3 in DNA: TGTGCCAGCAGTCCGGGACTCACCGACAACATTCAGTACTTC. It translates to CASSPGLTDNIQYF. V gene TRBV27 combines with J gene TRBJ2-4, with a weak D call TRBD2 (6 bases). CDR3 length: 14 residues. Trimming stripped 5 bases from V and 7 bases from J, with 15 bases between. Germline loops: CDR1 MNHEY, CDR2 SMNVEV (reference sequence).

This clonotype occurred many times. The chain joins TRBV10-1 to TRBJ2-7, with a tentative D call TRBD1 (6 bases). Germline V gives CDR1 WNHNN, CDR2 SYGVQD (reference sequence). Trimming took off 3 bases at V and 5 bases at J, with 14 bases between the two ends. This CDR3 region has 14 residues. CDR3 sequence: CASSDSGTIHEQYF. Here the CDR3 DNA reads TGCGCCAGCAGTGACTCCGGGACAATCCACGAGCAGTACTTC.

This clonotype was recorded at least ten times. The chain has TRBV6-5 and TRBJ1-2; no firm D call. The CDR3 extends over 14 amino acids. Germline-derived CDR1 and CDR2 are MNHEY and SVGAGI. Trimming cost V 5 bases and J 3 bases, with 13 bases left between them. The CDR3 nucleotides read TGTGCCAGCAGTACAAATCCGGGAGACTATGGCTACACCTTC. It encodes CASSTNPGDYGYTF.

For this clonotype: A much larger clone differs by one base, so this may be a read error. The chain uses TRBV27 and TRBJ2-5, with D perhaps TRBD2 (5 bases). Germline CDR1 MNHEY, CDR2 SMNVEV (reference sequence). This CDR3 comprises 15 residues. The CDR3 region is CAGSEGPTSQETQCF. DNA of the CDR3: TGTGCCGGCAGTGAGGGCCCCACGTCCCAAGAGACCCAGTGCTTC.

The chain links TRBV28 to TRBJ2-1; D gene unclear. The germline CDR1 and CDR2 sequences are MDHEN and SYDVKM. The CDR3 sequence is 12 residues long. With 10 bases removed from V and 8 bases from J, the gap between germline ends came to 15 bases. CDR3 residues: CAIGLIPDEQFF. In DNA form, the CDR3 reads TGTGCCATAGGGCTCATACCCGATGAGCAGTTCTTC.

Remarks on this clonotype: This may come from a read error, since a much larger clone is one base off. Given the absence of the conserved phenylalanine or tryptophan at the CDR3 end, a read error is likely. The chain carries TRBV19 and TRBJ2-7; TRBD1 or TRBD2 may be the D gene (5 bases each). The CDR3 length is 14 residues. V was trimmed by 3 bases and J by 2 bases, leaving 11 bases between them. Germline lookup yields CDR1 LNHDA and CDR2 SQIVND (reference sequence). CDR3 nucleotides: TGTGCCAGTAGTATTAATCGGGGCGCCTACGAGCAGTACTGC. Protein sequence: CASSINRGAYEQYC.

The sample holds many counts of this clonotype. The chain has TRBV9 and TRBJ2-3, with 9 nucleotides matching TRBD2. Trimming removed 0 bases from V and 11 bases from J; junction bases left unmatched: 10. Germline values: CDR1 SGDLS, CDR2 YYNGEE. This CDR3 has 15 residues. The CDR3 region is CASSVGGSGSRGQYF. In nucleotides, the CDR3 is TGTGCCAGCAGCGTAGGAGGTAGCGGGAGCCGGGGGCAGTATTTT.